This entry is about one T cell receptor (beta chain). What it binds is unknown. Germline-derived CDR1 and CDR2 are SGHRS and YFSETQ. This CDR3 contains 12 residues. V was cut by 4 bases and J by 4 bases, with 8 bases left in between. The method was immunoSEQ multiplex PCR; TCRdb's version includes in-frame clones alone and lacks a portion of them. The sample yields about 480,000 clones, roughly 85% seen once. This sample is part of a study of Ad26.COV2.S vaccination and SARS-CoV-2 variants. General study findings and limits: TCR breadth and depth estimates may have understated total T cell responses. It was found that vaccine and placebo recipients had similar non-spike TCR breadth.

Treatment noted: some 20 received Ad26.COV2.S at low or high dose, single or two shots; roughly five received placebo; per-sample allocation not given. Collection of samples fell on day 63 after the first vaccine or placebo injection. Donation was by an adult aged 18-55 years who was in Boston. What was given as vaccine was an Ad26 vector encoding Wuhan-strain SARS-CoV-2 spike. The receptor's source is a person aged 18-60 years who received the Ad26.COV2.S COVID-19 vaccine or a placebo. The chain joins TRBV5-1 to TRBJ1-2, with D uncertain. The starting material was peripheral blood, obtained in a trial of Ad26.COV2.S vaccine versus placebo. This CDR3 reads CASSEDVYGYTF. CDR3 bases: TGCGCCAGCAGCGAAGATGTCTATGGCTACACCTTC.